These T cell receptor beta chains were read from a single sample in a study of blood T cell repertoires in COVID-19. Sequencing used immunoSEQ multiplex PCR; TCRdb keeps in-frame clones, though not all of them. The sample includes about 190,000 clones, 88% seen only once; the top ten take approximately 5.6%. Sequencing was carried out using peripheral blood. The receptors were sampled from a woman aged 40 to 55 who had recovered from COVID-19. Each CDR3 is given with its conserved first and last residue. A D gene is named only where the DNA matches it firmly.

J,D,V,DNA,CDR3
TRBJ2-2,-,TRBV5-1,TGCGCCAGCAGCTTCGGTACCTCTTCGAACACCGGGGAGCTGTTTTTT,CASSFGTSSNTGELFF
TRBJ1-1,-,TRBV7-6,TGTGCCAGCAGCCCGACCCCGGGAGGAACGGCTGAAGCTTTCTTT,CASSPTPGGTAEAFF
TRBJ1-4,TRBD1,TRBV5-1,TGCGCCAGCAGCCGCAGCGGAGACAGGGGCGAAAAACTGTTTTTT,CASSRSGDRGEKLFF
TRBJ2-2,TRBD2,TRBV30,TGTGCCTGGAAGCGGGAGTCGGGGAACACCGGGGAGCTGTTTTTT,CAWKRESGNTGELFF
TRBJ1-1,-,TRBV19,TGTGCCAGTAGTATTGAGGCGGGAATGAACACTGAAGCTTTCTTT,CASSIEAGMNTEAFF
TRBJ2-3,TRBD2,TRBV4-2,TGTGCCAGCAGCCAACCCCCGAGGGGACTAACAGATACGCAGTATTTT,CASSQPPRGLTDTQYF
TRBJ2-3,TRBD2,TRBV18,TGTGCCAGCTCACCAGCGGGAGAGGCTACAGATACGCAGTATTTT,CASSPAGEATDTQYF
TRBJ1-2,-,TRBV30,TGTGCCTGGGCTAGGGAGTATTCCCATCTTTATGGCTACACCTTC,CAWAREYSHLYGYTF
TRBJ1-1,TRBD1,TRBV6-5,TGTGCCGTTCAACCGGGACAGTGGACCACTGAAGCTTTCTTT,CAVQPGQWTTEAFF
TRBJ2-7,TRBD2,TRBV6-2/TRBV6-3,TGTGCCAGCAGTTTGACTAGCGGGGGAACCTACGAGCAGTACTTC,CASSLTSGGTYEQYF
TRBJ2-7,TRBD2,TRBV9,TGTGCCAGCAGCGTAGGAGGTGGGAGGGCCTACGAGCAGTACTTC,CASSVGGGRAYEQYF
TRBJ2-1,-,TRBV11-2,TGTGCCAGCAGCTTAGGCAGGGGAGAGCAGTTCTTC,CASSLGRGEQFF
TRBJ2-4,TRBD2,TRBV27,TGTGCCAGCAGTTTTGTTGCGGGAGATAACATTCAGTACTTC,CASSFVAGDNIQYF
TRBJ2-1,TRBD2,TRBV28,TGTGCCAGCAGTTTATGGGCGGGACTAGCGGGAGGGTCCTACAATGAGCAGTTCTTC,CASSLWAGLAGGSYNEQFF
TRBJ1-2,TRBD1,TRBV15,TGTGCCACCAGCAGGGTGGGACAGAACTATGGCTACACCTTC,CATSRVGQNYGYTF